These 10 T cell receptor beta chains were all obtained from the same sample, sequenced in a study of shared clonotypes between healthy human individuals. Assay used: immunoSEQ multiplex PCR; TCRdb lists only in-frame clones, some missing. The data hold over 2,000,000 clones, with 93% observed a single time. Selected positively for CCR7 and CD45RO-negative, naive CD8 cells excluded terminally differentiated effector memory CD45RA+ cells. Specimen: naive CD8+ T cells from PBMCs. Source of these receptors: a man between 18 and 35 years old in good health. Some clones in this sample may be carry-over from other donors' samples.

This clone was counted only a few times. This specimen includes other DNA sequences encoding the same CDR3. This chain joins TRBV29-1 and TRBJ1-1; D remains ambiguous. The CDR3 length is 8 residues. Germline CDR1 reads SQVTM; CDR2 reads ANQGSEA. With 6 bases removed from V and 7 bases from J, the gap between germline ends came to 3 bases. In DNA, the CDR3 is TGCAGCGTAGGTGAAGCTTTCTTT. This translates into CSVGEAFF.

J is TRBJ1-1 and V is TRBV27; D gene unclear. Trimming stripped 7 bases from V and 6 bases from J, with 18 bases between. The CDR3 is made up of 14 amino acids. From germline, CDR1 is MNHEY and CDR2 SMNVEV (reference sequence). CDR3 in DNA: TGTGCCAGCAAAGAGTCAAGGGATGCCCCTGAAGCTTTCTTT. This gives the protein CASKESRDAPEAFF.

V usage is TRBV19 and J usage is TRBJ1-1; D not resolved. Trimming shortened V by 2 bases and J by 5 bases, and 9 bases separated the two germline ends. The germline gives CDR1 LNHDA, CDR2 SQIVND (reference sequence). The CDR3 loop spans 13 amino acids. The CDR3 region is CASSIFKGTEAFF. CDR3 DNA sequence: TGTGCCAGTAGTATATTTAAAGGGACTGAAGCTTTCTTT.

CDR3 nucleotide sequence: TGTGCCAGCAGCCCTACTACGCGGGCGGGCTACACCTTC. It translates to CASSPTTRAGYTF. The chain employs TRBV5-4 and TRBJ1-2; D unclear. V was clipped by 4 bases and J by 8 bases, with 15 bases between them. Germline V gene data show CDR1 as SGHNT and CDR2 as YYREEE (reference sequence). This CDR3 has 13 residues.

The CDR3 sequence: CASSDFLRIYEQYF. The CDR3 DNA sequence: TGTGCCAGCAGTGACTTTCTCCGGATTTACGAGCAGTACTTC. V usage is TRBV25-1 and J usage is TRBJ2-7, with D hard to call. Germline V gene sequence: CDR1 MGHDK, CDR2 SYGVNS. The CDR3 loop spans 14 amino acids. Between the trimmed V and J ends, which lost 3 bases and 4 bases, there was a span of 13 bases.

The chain carries TRBV27 and TRBJ2-7; D possibly uses TRBD1 or TRBD2 (6 bases each). The V end lost 5 bases, the J end lost 5 bases, and 19 bases lay between the germline ends. The length of the CDR3 is 15 residues. Per the germline V gene, CDR1 is MNHEY and CDR2 is SMNVEV (reference sequence). The CDR3 region is CASSPKGEVADEQYF. In nucleotides, the CDR3 is TGTGCCAGCAGTCCGAAGGGGGAGGTCGCGGACGAGCAGTACTTC.

The rearrangement uses TRBV5-6 and TRBJ2-5, with 9 bases aligning to TRBD1. The CDR3 is made up of 16 amino acids. CDR1 SGHDT and CDR2 YYEEEE come from the germline V gene. V lost 3 bases, J lost 5 bases, and 11 bases stayed unmatched. The CDR3 sequence: CASSSRDRVSGETQYF. CDR3 DNA: TGTGCCAGCAGCTCCCGGGACAGGGTGTCCGGGGAGACCCAGTACTTC.

The chain employs TRBV6-1 and TRBJ1-1; TRBD1 aligns across 8 bases. The CDR3 covers 16 residues. After removal of 1 base from V and 2 bases from J, the junction contained 6 bases not matched to a gene. Germline-derived CDR1 and CDR2 are MNHNS and SASEGT. The CDR3, as DNA: TGTGCCAGCAGTGAAGTAACAGGGGGGGAAAACACTGAAGCTTTCTTT. Translating gives CASSEVTGGENTEAFF.

V and J are TRBV9 and TRBJ2-7, with D perhaps TRBD1 (7 bases). The CDR3 is 17 amino acids. CDR1 is SGDLS, CDR2 YYNGEE, per germline. V lost 0 bases and J 0 bases, leaving 16 bases between the germline ends. The CDR3: CASSVDSEGASSYEQYF. For the CDR3, the DNA is TGTGCCAGCAGCGTAGACTCGGAGGGGGCGAGCTCCTACGAGCAGTACTTC.

The genes are TRBV15 and TRBJ2-7, with D hard to call. V gave up 0 bases and J gave up 3 bases, with 12 bases separating them. The germline gives CDR1 LNHNV, CDR2 YYDKDF (reference sequence). CDR3 size: 15 residues. The CDR3 protein is CATSRDREVVYEQYF. The CDR3, as DNA: TGTGCCACCAGCAGAGATAGGGAAGTCGTCTACGAGCAGTACTTC. The full variable domain, in which reference TRBV15 and TRBJ2-7 provide the parts outside the CDR3, is DAMVIQNPRYQVTQFGKPVTLSCSQTLNHNVMYWYQQKSSQAPKLLFHYYDKDFNNEADTPDNFQSRRPNTSFCFLDIRSPGLGDTAMYLCATSRDREVVYEQYFGPGTRLTVT.